This section outlines one TCR beta chain sequence together with its context. The data were obtained in a study of shared clonotypes between healthy human individuals. Turning to the study itself: CD4 naive and memory got three plates each, CD8 naive two, CD8 memory one.

The germline CDR1 and CDR2 sequences are SGDLS and YYNGEE. The V gene lost 3 bases and the J gene lost 2 bases, with 16 bases spanning the gap. The CDR3 consists of 16 residues. The repertoire was sequenced with immunoSEQ multiplex PCR; TCRdb's copy has only in-frame clones and lacks some. The table shows roughly 850,000 clones, with 90% to 98% occurring only once. In the naive CD8 group, cells lacked CD45RO and were positively selected for CCR7, so terminally differentiated effector memory CD45RA+ cells were left out. The gene calls are TRBV9 and TRBJ2-3; no definite D call. This TCR was recovered from a man aged 25-40 years in good health. The sequenced material came from naive CD8+ T cells sorted from blood. DNA for the CDR3: TGTGCCAGCAGCGACGAATCAACAGTTTCCACAGATACGCAGTATTTT. It translates to CASSDESTVSTDTQYF.